This TCR beta chain emerged from a study of shared clonotypes between healthy human individuals. Terminally differentiated effector memory CD45RA+ cells were excluded from the naive CD8 cells, which were CD45RO-negative and positively selected for CCR7. Profiled with immunoSEQ multiplex PCR; TCRdb holds only in-frame clones, not every one. The sample includes roughly 810,000 clones, about 96% of them seen just once. V gave up 0 bases and J gave up 5 bases, with 11 bases separating them. Germline V gene sequence: CDR1 MNHEY, CDR2 SVGAGI. The CDR3 is 15 residues long. This receptor was identified in a man younger than 45 in good health. Input material: naive CD8+ T cells sorted from blood. The chain has TRBV6-5 and TRBJ1-3, with D possibly TRBD1 on 5 matching bases. This CDR3 reads CASSYSKDTRNTIYF. The CDR3 nucleotides read TGTGCCAGCAGTTACTCGAAGGACACTCGAAACACCATATATTTT.